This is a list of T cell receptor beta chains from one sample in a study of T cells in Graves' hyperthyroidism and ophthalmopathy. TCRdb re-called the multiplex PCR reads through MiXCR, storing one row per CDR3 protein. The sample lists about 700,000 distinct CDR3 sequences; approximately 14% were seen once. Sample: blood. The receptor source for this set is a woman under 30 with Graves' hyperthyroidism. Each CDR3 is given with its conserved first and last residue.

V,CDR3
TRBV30,CAWNVEGGGYEQYF
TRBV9,CASSARQGSGTETQYF
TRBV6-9,CASSYTELQTGTTNEKLFF
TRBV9,CASSASLAGYNEQFF
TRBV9,CASSGGSLANVLTF
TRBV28,CASSLLINRDSYEQYF
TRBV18,CASSPDRSKDYTF
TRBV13,CASSLSGRAGIEQFF
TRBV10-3,CAINGQGHTYNEQFF
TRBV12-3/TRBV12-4,CASSSGGGDNQPQHF
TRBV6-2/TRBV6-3,CATRTFLAKNIQYF
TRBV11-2,CASSSSLAGGDNEQFF
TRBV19,CASSTTGGGETQYF
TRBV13,CASSPGLGNSYEQYF
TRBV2,CASSGTSGSRETQYF
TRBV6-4,CASSEGINSPLHF
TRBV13,CASSPSLALLENEQFF
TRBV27,CASSLSGTPNYGYTF
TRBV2,CASSPRAPGYTF
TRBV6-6,CASSYSGLAGGRAGELFF
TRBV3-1,CASSQELAGGSEQFF
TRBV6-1,CASSVGTSGTQYF
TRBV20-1,CSAAPPGLAKNIQYF
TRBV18,CASSPGADPWNEQFF
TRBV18,CASSARGRTDTQYF
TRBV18,CASSPTAGGYYEQFF
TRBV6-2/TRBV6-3,CASRKDRGYNSPLHF
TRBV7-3,CASSLGAVRGAGTDTQYF